The present T cell receptor (beta chain) was sequenced within a study of cytomegalovirus exposure and HLA in healthy donors. Points from the study as a whole: Most of the TCR beta V segments (in an earlier analysis) were productive either about 90% or about 30% of the time. TRBV6-2, TRBV6-3 and other indistinguishable V segments were excluded. A further, later analysis showed that HLA-associated TCR beta chains (compared with equally common others) were more clonally expanded. It was reportedly the case that the classifier diagnosed cytomegalovirus status with high specificity and sensitivity.

PCR involved 60 Vbeta and 13 Jbeta primers. The assay was immunoSEQ multiplex PCR, and TCRdb's table has in-frame clones only and misses some. The sample contains around 150,000 clones, roughly 85% of which appear only once. Remarks on this clone: The antigen is not known.

The V gene lost 1 base and the J gene lost 0 bases, with 9 bases spanning the gap. Germline CDR1 and CDR2: SGHDT and YYEEEE. The CDR3 extends over 15 amino acids. V is TRBV5-6 and J is TRBJ2-3; tentative D call: TRBD2 (5 bases). This TCR derives from a woman aged 25-40 years in good health and CMV-seronegative. Sequences were obtained from PBMCs. The CDR3 DNA reads TGTGCCAGCAGCTTGTTAGCGAAAAGCACAGATACGCAGTATTTT. Translation: CASSLLAKSTDTQYF.